The source of this T cell receptor beta chain is a study of regulatory T cells in long-lasting Graves disease. Through Arm-PCR of CDR3 regions and iRepertoire HTBI primers, TCR beta libraries were built. TCRdb analysed the multiplex PCR reads with MiXCR anew, one entry per CDR3 protein. The top ten clones hold 16% of a sample with around 450,000 distinct CDR3 sequences, about 15% of them seen once. For this clonotype: The junction departs from the called germline gene at one end, perhaps through a read error.

Germline values: CDR1 SGHDN, CDR2 FVKESK. The CDR3 extends over 15 amino acids. Time point meaning: newly diagnosed GD, antithyroid drugs for less than 3 months. Construction of the TCR library relied on RNA isolated from PBMCs. Separately, the same data were catalogued under a study of T cells in Graves' hyperthyroidism and ophthalmopathy.

V is TRBV14 and J is TRBJ2-1; D not resolved. The receptor's source is a woman under 40 with Graves disease. The sample here was peripheral blood mononuclear cells (PBMCs), taken at new diagnosis, from a patient treated with antithyroid drugs. The CDR3 region has the DNA TGTGCCAGCAGCCAACAAGTTGTAGGAGTTAATGAGCAGTCCTTC. This sequence encodes CASSQQVVGVNEQSF.